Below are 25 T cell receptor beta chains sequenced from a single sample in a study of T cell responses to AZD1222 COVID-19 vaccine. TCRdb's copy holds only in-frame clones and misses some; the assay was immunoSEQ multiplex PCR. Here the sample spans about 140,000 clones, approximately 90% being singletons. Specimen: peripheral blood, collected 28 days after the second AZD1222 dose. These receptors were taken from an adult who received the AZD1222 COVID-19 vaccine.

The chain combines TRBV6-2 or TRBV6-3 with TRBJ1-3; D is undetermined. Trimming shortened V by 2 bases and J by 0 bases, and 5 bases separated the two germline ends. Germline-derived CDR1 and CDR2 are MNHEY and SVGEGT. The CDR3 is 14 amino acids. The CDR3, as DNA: TGTGCCAGCAGTTACAAAGTCTCTGGAAACACCATATATTTT. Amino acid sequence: CASSYKVSGNTIYF.

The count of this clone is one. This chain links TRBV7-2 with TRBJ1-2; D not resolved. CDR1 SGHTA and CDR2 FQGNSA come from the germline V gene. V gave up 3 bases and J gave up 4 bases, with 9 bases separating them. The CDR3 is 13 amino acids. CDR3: CASSLSHGYGYTF. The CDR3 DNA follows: TGTGCCAGCAGCTTGTCCCACGGCTATGGCTACACCTTC.

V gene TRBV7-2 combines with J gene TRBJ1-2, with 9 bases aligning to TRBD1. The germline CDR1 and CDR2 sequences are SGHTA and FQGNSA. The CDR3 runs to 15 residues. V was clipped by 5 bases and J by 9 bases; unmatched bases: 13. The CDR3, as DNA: TGTGCCAGCAGCACAACGACAGGGGGACCTAGCAGCTACACCTTC. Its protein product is CASSTTTGGPSSYTF.

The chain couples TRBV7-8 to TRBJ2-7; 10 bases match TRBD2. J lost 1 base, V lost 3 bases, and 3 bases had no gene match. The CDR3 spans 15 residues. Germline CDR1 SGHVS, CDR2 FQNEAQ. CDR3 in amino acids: CASSLLAGESYEQYF. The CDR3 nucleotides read TGTGCCAGCAGCTTGCTAGCGGGGGAGTCCTACGAGCAGTACTTC.

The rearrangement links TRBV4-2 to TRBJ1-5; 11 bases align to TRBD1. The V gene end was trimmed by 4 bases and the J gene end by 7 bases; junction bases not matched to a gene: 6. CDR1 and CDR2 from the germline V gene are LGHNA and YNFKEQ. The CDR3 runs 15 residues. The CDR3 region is CASSLGTGGGQPQHF. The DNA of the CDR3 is TGTGCCAGCAGCCTAGGGACAGGGGGGGGACAGCCCCAGCATTTT.

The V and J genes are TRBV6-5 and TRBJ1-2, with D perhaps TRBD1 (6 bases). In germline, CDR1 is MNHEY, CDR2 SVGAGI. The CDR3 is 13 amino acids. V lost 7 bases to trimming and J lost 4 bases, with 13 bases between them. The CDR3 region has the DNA TGTGCCAGCAACCTTCAGGGGACCTATGGCTACACCTTC. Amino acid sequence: CASNLQGTYGYTF.

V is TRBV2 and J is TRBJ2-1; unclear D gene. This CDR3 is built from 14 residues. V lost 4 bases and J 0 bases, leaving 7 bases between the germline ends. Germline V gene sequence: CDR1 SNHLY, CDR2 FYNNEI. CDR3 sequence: CASSGVASYNEQFF. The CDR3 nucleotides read TGTGCCAGCAGTGGAGTTGCCTCCTACAATGAGCAGTTCTTC.

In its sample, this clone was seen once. CDR3 region: CASSLRGSTDTQYF. DNA of the CDR3: TGTGCCAGCAGCTTACGCGGGAGCACAGATACGCAGTATTTT. This chain joins TRBV7-3 and TRBJ2-3; D might be TRBD2 (5 bases). From germline, CDR1 is SGHTA and CDR2 FQGTGA. This CDR3 spans 14 amino acids. Trimming left V 2 bases short and J 0 bases short, with 6 bases between.

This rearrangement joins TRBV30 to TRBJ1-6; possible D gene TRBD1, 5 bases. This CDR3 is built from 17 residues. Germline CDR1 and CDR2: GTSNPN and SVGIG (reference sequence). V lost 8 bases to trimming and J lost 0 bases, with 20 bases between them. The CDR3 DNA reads TGTGCCCTGGAGGGGTTTCCAGAGAGCTCCTATAATTCACCCCTCCACTTT. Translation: CALEGFPESSYNSPLHF.

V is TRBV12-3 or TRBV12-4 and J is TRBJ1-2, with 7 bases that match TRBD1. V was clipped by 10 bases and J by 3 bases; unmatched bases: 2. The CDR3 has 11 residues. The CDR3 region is CATDRDYGYTF. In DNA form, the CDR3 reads TGTGCCACCGACAGGGACTATGGCTACACCTTC.

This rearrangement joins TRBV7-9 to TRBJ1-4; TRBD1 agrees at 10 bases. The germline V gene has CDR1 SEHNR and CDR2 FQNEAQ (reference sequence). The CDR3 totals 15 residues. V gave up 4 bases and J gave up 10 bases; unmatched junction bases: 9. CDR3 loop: CASSSRTGGFGKLFF. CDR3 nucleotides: TGTGCCAGCAGCTCCAGGACAGGGGGGTTTGGAAAACTGTTTTTT.

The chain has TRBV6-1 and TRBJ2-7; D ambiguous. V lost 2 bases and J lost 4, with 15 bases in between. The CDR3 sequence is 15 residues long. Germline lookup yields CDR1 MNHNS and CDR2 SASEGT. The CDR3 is CASSEPPGFGYEQYF. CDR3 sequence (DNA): TGTGCCAGCAGTGAACCCCCGGGCTTTGGTTACGAGCAGTACTTC.

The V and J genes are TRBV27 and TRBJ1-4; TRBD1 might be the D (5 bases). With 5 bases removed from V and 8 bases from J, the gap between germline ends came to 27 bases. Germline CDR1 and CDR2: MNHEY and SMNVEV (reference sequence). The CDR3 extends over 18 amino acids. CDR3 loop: CASSRRVPGRGQGEKLFF. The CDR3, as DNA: TGTGCCAGCAGTCGCCGTGTCCCGGGACGGGGTCAGGGAGAAAAACTGTTTTTT. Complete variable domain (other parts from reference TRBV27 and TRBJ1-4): EAQVTQNPRYLITVTGKKLTVTCSQNMNHEYMSWYRQDPGLGLRQIYYSMNVEVTDKGDVPEGYKVSRKEKRNFPLILESPSPNQTSLYFCASSRRVPGRGQGEKLFFGSGTQLSVL.

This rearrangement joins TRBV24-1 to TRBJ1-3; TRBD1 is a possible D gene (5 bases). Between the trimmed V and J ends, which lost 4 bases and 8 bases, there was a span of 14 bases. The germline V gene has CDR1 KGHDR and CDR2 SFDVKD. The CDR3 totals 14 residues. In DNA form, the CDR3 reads TGTGCCACCAGTGAGCAGCAGGGAGGTTACACCATATATTTT. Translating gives CATSEQQGGYTIYF.

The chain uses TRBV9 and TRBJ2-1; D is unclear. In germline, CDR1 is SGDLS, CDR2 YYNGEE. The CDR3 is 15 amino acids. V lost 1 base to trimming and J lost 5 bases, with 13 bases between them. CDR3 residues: CASSVSQGANNEQFF. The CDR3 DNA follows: TGTGCCAGCAGCGTATCCCAAGGCGCCAACAATGAGCAGTTCTTC.

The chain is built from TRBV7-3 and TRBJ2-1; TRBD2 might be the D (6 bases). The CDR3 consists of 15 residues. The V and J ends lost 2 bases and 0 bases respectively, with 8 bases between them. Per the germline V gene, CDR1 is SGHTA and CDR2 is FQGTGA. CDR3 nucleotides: TGTGCCAGCAGCTTAGTCGGGAGCTCCTACAATGAGCAGTTCTTC. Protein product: CASSLVGSSYNEQFF.

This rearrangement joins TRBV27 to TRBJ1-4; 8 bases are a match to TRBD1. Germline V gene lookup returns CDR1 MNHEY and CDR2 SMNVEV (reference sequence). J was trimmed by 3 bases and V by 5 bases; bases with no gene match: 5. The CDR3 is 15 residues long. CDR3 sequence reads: CASSTHRGSNEKLFF. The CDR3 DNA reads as TGTGCCAGCAGTACCCACAGGGGGTCTAATGAAAAACTGTTTTTT.

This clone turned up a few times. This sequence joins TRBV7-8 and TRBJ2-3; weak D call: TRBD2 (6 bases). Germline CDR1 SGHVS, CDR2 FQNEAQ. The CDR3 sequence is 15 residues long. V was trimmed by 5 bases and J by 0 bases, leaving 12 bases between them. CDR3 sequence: CASSIKRVSTDTQYF. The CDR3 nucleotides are TGTGCCAGCAGCATCAAGCGGGTGAGCACAGATACGCAGTATTTT.

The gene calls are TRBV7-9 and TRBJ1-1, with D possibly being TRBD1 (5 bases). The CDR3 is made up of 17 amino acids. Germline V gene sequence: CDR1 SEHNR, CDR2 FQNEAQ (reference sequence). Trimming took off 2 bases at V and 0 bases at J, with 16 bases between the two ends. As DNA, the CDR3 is TGTGCCAGCAGCTTATCATCAAAGGGGCCAGTGAACACTGAAGCTTTCTTT. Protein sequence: CASSLSSKGPVNTEAFF.

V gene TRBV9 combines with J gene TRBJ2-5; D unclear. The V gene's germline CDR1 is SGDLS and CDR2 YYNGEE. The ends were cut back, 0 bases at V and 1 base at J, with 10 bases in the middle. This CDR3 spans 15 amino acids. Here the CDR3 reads CASSVVADPQETQYF. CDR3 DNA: TGTGCCAGCAGCGTAGTTGCTGATCCCCAAGAGACCCAGTACTTC.

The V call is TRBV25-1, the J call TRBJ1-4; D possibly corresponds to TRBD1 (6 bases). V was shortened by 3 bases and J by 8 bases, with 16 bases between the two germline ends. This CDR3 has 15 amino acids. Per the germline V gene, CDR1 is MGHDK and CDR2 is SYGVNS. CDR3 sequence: CASSDSGVPDEKLFF. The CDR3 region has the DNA TGTGCCAGCAGTGACTCAGGGGTCCCCGACGAAAAACTGTTTTTT.

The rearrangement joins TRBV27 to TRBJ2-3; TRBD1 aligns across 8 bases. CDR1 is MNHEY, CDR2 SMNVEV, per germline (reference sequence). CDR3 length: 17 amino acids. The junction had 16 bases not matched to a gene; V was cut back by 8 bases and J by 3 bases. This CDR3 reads CASPQQHQGARTDTQYF. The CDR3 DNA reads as TGTGCCAGCCCTCAACAGCATCAGGGGGCGAGGACAGATACGCAGTATTTT.

CDR3 in DNA: TGTGCCAGTACCATCGGACAGGCGAACACTGAAGCTTTCTTT. It specifies CASTIGQANTEAFF. The J gene is TRBJ1-1, the V gene TRBV19; 7 bases align to TRBD1. This CDR3 contains 14 residues. Germline-derived CDR1 and CDR2 are LNHDA and SQIVND (reference sequence). V shed 7 bases and J 1 base; nucleotides not matched to a gene: 6.

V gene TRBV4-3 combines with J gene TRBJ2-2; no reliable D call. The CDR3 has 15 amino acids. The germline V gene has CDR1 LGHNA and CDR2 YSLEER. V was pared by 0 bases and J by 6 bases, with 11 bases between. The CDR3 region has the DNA TGCGCCAGCAGCCAAGATTACGTTTTTGCCGGGGAGCTGTTTTTT. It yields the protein CASSQDYVFAGELFF.

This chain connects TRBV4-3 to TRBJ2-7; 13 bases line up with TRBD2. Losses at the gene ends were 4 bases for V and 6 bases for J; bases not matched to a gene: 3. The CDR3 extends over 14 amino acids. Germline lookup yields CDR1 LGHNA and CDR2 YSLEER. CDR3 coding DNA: TGCGCCAGCAGCCCATGGACTAGCGGGGGCGAGCAGTACTTC. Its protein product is CASSPWTSGGEQYF.